What follows describes a single TCR beta chain. Its antigen remains unidentified. CDR3 length: 18 residues. The trim removed 7 bases at V and 0 bases at J, leaving 15 bases unmatched. Germline-derived CDR1 and CDR2 are ENHRY and SYGVKD. This specimen comes from a study of T cell repertoires in cytomegalovirus infection. Background on the study: Indications of both CMV infection and matching HLA type were provided by public TCR beta signatures. Study observations and caveats: CMV carriers with the relevant HLA were identified by cumulative public TCR beta family frequency.

One entry per CDR3 protein results from TCRdb running MiXCR on the reads. The sample holds under 500,000 distinct CDR3 sequences, about 42% seen once. The chain joins TRBV10-3 to TRBJ2-4; 7 bases map to TRBD2. The receptor was derived from a human donor in good health (CMV status not recorded). Some clones in this sample may be carry-over from other donors' samples. The sample in question was cultured PBMCs, obtained from culture after CMV antigen stimulation. Written as DNA, the CDR3 is TGTGCCATCAACCAGACTAGCCAAACACCAATAGCCAAAAACATTCAGTACTTC. It specifies CAINQTSQTPIAKNIQYF.